This T cell receptor (beta chain) stems from a study of shared clonotypes between healthy human individuals. Germline V gene lookup returns CDR1 SGHAT and CDR2 FQNNGV. The CDR3 runs to 18 residues. V gave up 0 bases and J gave up 0 bases, with 17 bases separating them. The naive CD8 fraction comprised CD45RO-negative cells positively selected for CCR7 and excluded terminally differentiated effector memory CD45RA+ cells. This clone was seen a single time. The data were produced by immunoSEQ multiplex PCR, yet TCRdb's version contains in-frame clones alone and is incomplete. There are over 2 million clones in the sample; roughly 94% occur only once, and 1.1% lies in the top ten.

Sequencing input: naive CD8+ T cells sorted from blood. The chain recombines TRBV11-2 with TRBJ1-1; D is uncertain. This receptor was taken from a man between 18 and 35 years old in good health. DNA for the CDR3: TGTGCCAGCAGCTTAGAAAATTCTCTGTCCGGTCTGAACACTGAAGCTTTCTTT. Translated: CASSLENSLSGLNTEAFF.